This entry is about one TCR beta chain. Its antigen remains unknown. The data derive from a study of OX40 agonist ivuxolimab in advanced cancers. This table comes from immunoSEQ multiplex PCR, and its TCRdb copy is limited to in-frame clones, with some not included. The table records 100,000 or so clones, approximately 90% of them present only once. Study outcomes and limitations: No determination was made of the antigen specificity of the expanded peripheral T cells.

This CDR3 is 14 amino acids long. From germline, CDR1 is LNHDA and CDR2 SQIVND (reference sequence). V was clipped by 4 bases and J by 5 bases; unmatched bases: 4. The specimen was CD4+ or CD8+ T cells sorted from blood, collected in a trial of the OX40 agonist ivuxolimab. The receptor's source is an adult with an advanced solid tumor such as melanoma, head and neck, liver or kidney cancer. The chain recombines TRBV19 with TRBJ2-2; 7 positions agree with TRBD1. CDR3 in amino acids: CASSTQQGTGELFF. Here the CDR3 DNA reads TGTGCCAGTAGTACCCAACAGGGGACCGGGGAGCTGTTTTTT. Full variable domain (remainder filled in from reference TRBV19 and TRBJ2-2): DGGITQSPKYLFRKEGQNVTLSCEQNLNHDAMYWYRQDPGQGLRLIYYSQIVNDFQKGDIAEGYSVSREKKESFPLTVTSAQKNPTAFYLCASSTQQGTGELFFGEGSRLTVL.